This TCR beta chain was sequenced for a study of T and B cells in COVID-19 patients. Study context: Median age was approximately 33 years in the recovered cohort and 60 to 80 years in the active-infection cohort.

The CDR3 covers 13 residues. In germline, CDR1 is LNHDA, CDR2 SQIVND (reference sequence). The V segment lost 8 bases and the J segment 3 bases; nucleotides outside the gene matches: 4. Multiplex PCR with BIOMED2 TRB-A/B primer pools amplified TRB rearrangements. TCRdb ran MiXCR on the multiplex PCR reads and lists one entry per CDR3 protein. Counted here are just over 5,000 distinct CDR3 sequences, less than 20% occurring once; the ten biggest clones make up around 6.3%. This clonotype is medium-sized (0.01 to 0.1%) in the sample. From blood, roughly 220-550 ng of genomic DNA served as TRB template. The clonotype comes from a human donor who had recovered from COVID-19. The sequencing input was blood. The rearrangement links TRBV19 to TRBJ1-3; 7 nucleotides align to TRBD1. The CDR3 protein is CASRQGGGNTIYF. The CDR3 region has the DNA TGTGCCAGTCGACAGGGCGGTGGAAACACCATATATTTT.